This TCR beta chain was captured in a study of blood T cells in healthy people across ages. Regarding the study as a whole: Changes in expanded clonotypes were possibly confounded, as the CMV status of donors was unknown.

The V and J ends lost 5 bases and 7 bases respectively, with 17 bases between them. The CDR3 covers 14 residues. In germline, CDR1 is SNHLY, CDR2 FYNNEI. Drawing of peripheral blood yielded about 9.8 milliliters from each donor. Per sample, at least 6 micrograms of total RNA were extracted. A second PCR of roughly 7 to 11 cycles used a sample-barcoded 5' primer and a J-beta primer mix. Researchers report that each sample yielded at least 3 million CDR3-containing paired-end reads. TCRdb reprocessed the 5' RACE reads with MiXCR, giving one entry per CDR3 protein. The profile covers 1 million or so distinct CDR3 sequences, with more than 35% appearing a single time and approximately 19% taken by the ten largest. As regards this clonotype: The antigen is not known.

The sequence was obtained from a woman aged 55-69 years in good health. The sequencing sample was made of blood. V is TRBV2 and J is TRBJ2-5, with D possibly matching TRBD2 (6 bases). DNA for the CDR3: TGTGCCAGCAGTTACAAATCCCGGGGAGGGACCCAGTACTTC. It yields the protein CASSYKSRGGTQYF. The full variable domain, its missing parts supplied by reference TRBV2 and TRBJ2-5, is EPEVTQTPSHQVTQMGQEVILRCVPISNHLYFYWYRQILGQKVEFLVSFYNNEISEKSEIFDDQFSVERPDGSNFTLKIRSTKLEDSAMYFCASSYKSRGGTQYFGPGTRLLVL.